These 16 T cell receptor beta chains were sequenced from one sample in a study of CD8 T cells in Susac syndrome. The RNA, roughly 0.45 to 1 ug, was put through reverse transcription using random hexamers. TCRdb reanalysed the immunoSEQ multiplex PCR reads using MiXCR and keeps one entry per CDR3 protein. The sample shows more than 55,000 distinct CDR3 sequences, roughly 94% of them seen only once. The sequencing sample was made of CD8+ T cells from PBMCs. The receptor set was obtained from a human donor in good health.

The chain combines TRBV9 with TRBJ2-7; 10 nucleotides line up with TRBD2. Unmatched junction bases numbered 0, after V lost 1 base and J lost 5 bases. The CDR3 covers 13 residues. Germline V gene lookup returns CDR1 SGDLS and CDR2 YYNGEE. As DNA, the CDR3 is TGTGCCAGCAGCGTACTAGCGGGGGACGAGCAGTACTTC. Amino acids: CASSVLAGDEQYF.

This clonotype was observed once. The CDR3 reads CSVPGPPDTEAFF. CDR3 bases: TGCAGCGTTCCCGGGCCCCCGGACACTGAAGCTTTCTTT. The chain links TRBV29-1 to TRBJ1-1; no definite D call. CDR3 length equals 13 residues. Germline values: CDR1 SQVTM, CDR2 ANQGSEA. Trimming took 5 bases from V and 3 from J, leaving 13 bases between them.

The chain has TRBV2 and TRBJ2-7; tentatively, D is TRBD1 (6 bases). Trimming removed 2 bases at V and 1 base at J, with 18 bases between. The CDR3 spans 17 residues. Germline V lookup: CDR1 SNHLY, CDR2 FYNNEI. The CDR3: CASSEPSDRSTSYEQYF. The CDR3 coding sequence is TGTGCCAGCAGTGAACCGTCGGACAGATCAACATCCTACGAGCAGTACTTC. Together with reference TRBV2 and TRBJ2-7, the CDR3 gives the full variable domain: EPEVTQTPSHQVTQMGQEVILRCVPISNHLYFYWYRQILGQKVEFLVSFYNNEISEKSEIFDDQFSVERPDGSNFTLKIRSTKLEDSAMYFCASSEPSDRSTSYEQYFGPGTRLTVT.

The chain employs TRBV11-2 and TRBJ2-1; 12 bases are shared with TRBD2. Germline CDR1 SGHAT, CDR2 FQNNGV. The CDR3 runs 15 residues. After removal of 7 bases from V and 7 bases from J, the junction contained 8 bases not matched to a gene. DNA of the CDR3: TGTGCCAGCACCCTCCTAGCGGGGGGGCTTAATGAGCAGTTCTTC. Amino acid sequence: CASTLLAGGLNEQFF.

The V gene is TRBV5-6, the J gene TRBJ2-7, with 9 bases that match TRBD1. The CDR3 covers 14 residues. The ends lost 4 bases at V and 4 bases at J; junction bases unmatched: 6. The V gene's germline CDR1 is SGHDT and CDR2 YYEEEE. The CDR3 nucleotides are TGTGCCAGCAGCGCCGGGACAGGGAATTACGAGCAGTACTTC. This sequence encodes CASSAGTGNYEQYF. The whole variable domain, filled in from reference TRBV5-6 and TRBJ2-7, reads DAGVTQSPTHLIKTRGQQVTLRCSPKSGHDTVSWYQQALGQGPQFIFQYYEEEERQRGNFPDRFSGHQFPNYSSELNVNALLLGDSALYLCASSAGTGNYEQYFGPGTRLTVT.

This clonotype is a singleton in its sample. The rearrangement joins TRBV7-6 to TRBJ1-6; 10 nucleotides agree with TRBD1. The V gene's germline CDR1 is SGHVS and CDR2 FNYEAQ. This CDR3 is built from 18 residues. The junction had 10 bases not matched to a gene; V was cut back by 4 bases and J by 4 bases. The CDR3, as DNA: TGTGCCAGCAGCTCCGGGACAGGGGAATTTCTTTATAATTCACCCCTCCACTTT. It encodes CASSSGTGEFLYNSPLHF.

The chain carries TRBV10-2 and TRBJ1-1; no clear D gene. The CDR3 has 11 residues. Germline-derived CDR1 and CDR2 are WSHSY and SAAADI. V was trimmed by 8 bases and J by 7 bases, leaving 11 bases between them. Here the CDR3 DNA reads TGCGCCAGCCGGGCCGGCCTTGAAGCTTTCTTT. Encoded protein: CASRAGLEAFF.

The V and J genes are TRBV4-1 and TRBJ1-5; 9 bases align to TRBD1. Trimming removed 3 bases from V and 6 bases from J; junction bases left unmatched: 0. Germline CDR1 reads MGHRA; CDR2 reads YSYEKL. The length of the CDR3 is 13 residues. CDR3 sequence (DNA): TGCGCCAGCAGCCAGGACAGGGGTCAGCCCCAGCATTTT. Translation: CASSQDRGQPQHF.

The chain links TRBV29-1 to TRBJ2-5, with TRBD2 matching over 9 bases. This CDR3 contains 14 residues. Germline V gives CDR1 SQVTM, CDR2 ANQGSEA. V shed 3 bases and J 2 bases; nucleotides not matched to a gene: 4. In nucleotides, the CDR3 is TGCAGCGTTGAGCCTAGCGGGGTACAAGAGACCCAGTACTTC. It encodes CSVEPSGVQETQYF.

The rearrangement links TRBV7-9 to TRBJ2-1; no reliable D call. Per the germline V gene, CDR1 is SEHNR and CDR2 is FQNEAQ (reference sequence). Trimming pared 5 bases from V and 7 bases from J, leaving 9 bases between. The CDR3 consists of 12 residues. CDR3 sequence reads: CASSDLGNEQFF. In DNA, the CDR3 is TGTGCCAGCAGCGACCTAGGGAATGAGCAGTTCTTC.

V gene TRBV6-1 combines with J gene TRBJ1-5, with 8 bases fitting TRBD1. The junction had 2 bases not matched to a gene; V was cut back by 2 bases and J by 5 bases. The CDR3 has 14 amino acids. Germline V gene lookup returns CDR1 MNHNS and CDR2 SASEGT. Here the CDR3 reads CASSEIRGHQPQHF. The CDR3 nucleotides read TGTGCCAGCAGTGAAATCAGGGGGCATCAGCCCCAGCATTTT.

The V gene is TRBV7-3, the J gene TRBJ2-2; D is unresolved. There are 13 residues in the CDR3. V was trimmed by 8 bases and J by 1 base, leaving 8 bases between them. Germline V lookup: CDR1 SGHTA, CDR2 FQGTGA. The CDR3 bases are TGTGCCAGCGGGGAACAGAACACCGGGGAGCTGTTTTTT. Its protein product is CASGEQNTGELFF. Using reference TRBV7-3 and TRBJ2-2 for the parts outside the CDR3, the full variable domain is GAGVSQTPSNKVTEKGKYVELRCDPISGHTALYWYRQSLGQGPEFLIYFQGTGAADDSGLPNDRFFAVRPEGSVSTLKIQRTERGDSAVYLCASGEQNTGELFFGEGSRLTVL.

The chain joins TRBV7-9 to TRBJ1-2, with D uncertain. V shed 5 bases and J shed 6 bases, with 13 bases lying between them. The length of the CDR3 is 13 residues. Germline V gene sequence: CDR1 SEHNR, CDR2 FQNEAQ (reference sequence). In nucleotides, the CDR3 is TGTGCCAGCAGCCTAGACAATGCTGATGGCTACACCTTC. It specifies CASSLDNADGYTF.

V and J are TRBV18 and TRBJ1-1; TRBD1 aligns across 8 bases. CDR3 length: 14 residues. V lost 5 bases to trimming and J lost 6 bases; unmatched junction nucleotides: 8. Looked up from germline, CDR1 is KGHSH and CDR2 is LQKENI. The CDR3, as DNA: TGTGCCAGCTCAGATCCGGACAGGGCCCCTGAAGCTTTCTTT. The encoded protein is CASSDPDRAPEAFF. The variable domain in full, with the rest retrieved from reference TRBV18 and TRBJ1-1, is NAGVMQNPRHLVRRRGQEARLRCSPMKGHSHVYWYRQLPEEGLKFMVYLQKENIIDESGMPKERFSAEFPKEGPSILRIQQVVRGDSAAYFCASSDPDRAPEAFFGQGTRLTVV.

This clonotype was seen once. V is TRBV6-2 or TRBV6-3 and J is TRBJ2-6; the match to TRBD1 covers 9 bases. CDR1 is MNHEY and CDR2 is SVGEGT in the germline V gene. The CDR3 consists of 19 residues. The V segment lost 0 bases and the J segment 0 bases; nucleotides outside the gene matches: 6. As DNA, the CDR3 is TGTGCCAGCAGTTACTCTCCGGGACAGGGTCGCTCTGGGGCCAACGTCCTGACTTTC. Its protein product is CASSYSPGQGRSGANVLTF.

V and J are TRBV30 and TRBJ2-1; D unresolved. Germline assignment: CDR1 GTSNPN and CDR2 SVGIG (reference sequence). The CDR3 is 13 amino acids. Trimming took 0 bases from V and 6 from J, leaving 9 bases between them. The CDR3 here is CAWSVGSGNEQFF. The CDR3 DNA reads as TGTGCCTGGAGTGTGGGCTCGGGCAATGAGCAGTTCTTC.